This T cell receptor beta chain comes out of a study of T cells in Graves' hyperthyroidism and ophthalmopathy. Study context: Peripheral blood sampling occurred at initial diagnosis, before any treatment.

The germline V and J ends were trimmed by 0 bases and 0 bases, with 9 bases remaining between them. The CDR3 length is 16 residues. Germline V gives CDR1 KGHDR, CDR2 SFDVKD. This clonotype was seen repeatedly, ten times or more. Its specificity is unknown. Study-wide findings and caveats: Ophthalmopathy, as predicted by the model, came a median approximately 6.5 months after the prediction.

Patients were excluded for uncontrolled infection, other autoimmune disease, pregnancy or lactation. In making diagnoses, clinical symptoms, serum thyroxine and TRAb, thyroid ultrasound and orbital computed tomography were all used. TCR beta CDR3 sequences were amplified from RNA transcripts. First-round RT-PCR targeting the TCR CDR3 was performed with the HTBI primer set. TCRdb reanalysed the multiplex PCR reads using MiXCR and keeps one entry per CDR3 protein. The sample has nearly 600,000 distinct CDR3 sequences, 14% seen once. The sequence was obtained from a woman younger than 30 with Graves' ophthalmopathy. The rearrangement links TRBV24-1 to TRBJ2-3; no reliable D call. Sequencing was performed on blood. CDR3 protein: CATSDLRFASTDTQYF. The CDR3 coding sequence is TGTGCCACCAGTGATTTGCGGTTCGCTAGCACAGATACGCAGTATTTT.